These T cell receptor beta chains were read from a single sample in a study of blood T cell repertoires in COVID-19. Assay used: immunoSEQ multiplex PCR; TCRdb lists only in-frame clones, some missing. The data contain more than 20,000 clones, about four fifths of them singletons. Material for sequencing was peripheral blood. The receptors come from an elderly man with active or convalescent COVID-19. The CDR3 runs from the conserved cysteine through the conserved F or W. A D gene is named only where the DNA matches it firmly. Expanded clones are given a class, and other clones once, few, many or no size at all.

size	V	J	D	DNA	CDR3
-	TRBV5-4	TRBJ2-7	-	TGTGCCAGCAGCCCCCGGACGGGGTACGAGCAGTACTTC	CASSPRTGYEQYF
-	TRBV28	TRBJ1-6	TRBD1	TGTGCCAGCAGCAGGGGGACAGGAAAACTCTATAATTCACCCCTCCACTTT	CASSRGTGKLYNSPLHF
-	TRBV2	TRBJ2-5	TRBD1	TGTGCCAGCATAAGAACCCGGGACAGGGCACAAGAGACCCAGTACTTC	CASIRTRDRAQETQYF
-	TRBV27	TRBJ2-5	-	TGTGCCAGCAGTTTGAAAGCATGGGAGACCCAGTACTTC	CASSLKAWETQYF
-	TRBV13	TRBJ1-1	-	TGTGCCAGCAAGGGGTATGGCAGTGAAGCTTTCTTT	CASKGYGSEAFF
-	TRBV3-1/TRBV3-2	TRBJ1-1	-	TGTGCCAGCAGCCCAAGACAGGTTACTGAAGCTTTCTTT	CASSPRQVTEAFF
-	TRBV9	TRBJ2-7	-	TGTGCCAGCAGCGTCGACAGCCTAACCTACGAGCAGTACTTC	CASSVDSLTYEQYF
-	TRBV6-5	TRBJ1-1	TRBD1	TGTGCCAGCAGTTTCACAGGGGCCACTGAAGCTTTCTTT	CASSFTGATEAFF
-	TRBV5-4	TRBJ2-2	TRBD1	TGTGCCAGCAGCTTGCGGGACAGGTCGACCGGGGAGCTGTTTTTT	CASSLRDRSTGELFF
few	TRBV9	TRBJ1-1	TRBD1	TGTGCCAGCAGCGTAGCTCAAGGACAGGGGGGTTTCACTGAAGCTTTCTTT	CASSVAQGQGGFTEAFF
-	TRBV14	TRBJ1-4	TRBD1	TGTGCCAGCAGCCAAGATTGGGACAGGGGTGAAAAACTGTTTTTT	CASSQDWDRGEKLFF
few	TRBV5-5	TRBJ1-2	-	TGTGCCAGCAAGCTCTATCTTCAGGGGAACTATGGCTACACCTTC	CASKLYLQGNYGYTF
-	TRBV2	TRBJ1-3	TRBD1	TGTGCCAGCAGTGAGGACAGGGGGCGAGGAAACACCATATATTTT	CASSEDRGRGNTIYF
-	TRBV5-4	TRBJ2-1	-	TGTGCCAGCAGCCTGGGGGGACAGTCCTACAATGAGCAGTTCTTC	CASSLGGQSYNEQFF
few	TRBV4-3	TRBJ2-7	-	TGCGCCAGCAGTCGCATCTCGGGCTACGAGCAGTACTTC	CASSRISGYEQYF
-	TRBV12-5	TRBJ2-5	-	TGTGCTAGTGGCCTCCGCGGGACAGTTCAAGAGACCCAGTACTTC	CASGLRGTVQETQYF
-	TRBV5-1	TRBJ2-1	TRBD2	TGCGCCAGCAGCTTGGTGACTAGCGGTCACAATGAGCAGTTCTTC	CASSLVTSGHNEQFF
few	TRBV5-1	TRBJ1-4	-	TGCGCCAGCAGCTTGGATTCGGGGATTAATGAAAAACTGTTTTTT	CASSLDSGINEKLFF
-	TRBV2	TRBJ2-7	TRBD2	TGTGCCAGCAGTGAAGAGCGGGGACGTTCCTACGAGCAGTACTTC	CASSEERGRSYEQYF
few	TRBV18	TRBJ2-2	TRBD1	TGTGCCAGCTCACCACTGGGACAGGGTACGAGCGGGGAGCTGTTTTTT	CASSPLGQGTSGELFF
-	TRBV6-2/TRBV6-3	TRBJ1-1	-	TGTGCCAGCAGCCTCATGACAGAGGCCCCGAACACTGAAGCTTTCTTT	CASSLMTEAPNTEAFF
-	TRBV2	TRBJ2-7	TRBD2	TGTGCCAGCAGAGGCACTAGCGGGTTCACCTACGAGCAGTACTTC	CASRGTSGFTYEQYF
-	TRBV3-1/TRBV3-2	TRBJ2-1	-	TGTGCCAGCAGTCCTGGACACAACAATGAGCAGTTCTTC	CASSPGHNNEQFF
-	TRBV3-1/TRBV3-2	TRBJ2-7	-	TGTGCCAGCAGCCGTAACTACGAGCAGTACTTC	CASSRNYEQYF
once	TRBV4-3	TRBJ2-2	-	TGCGCCAGCAGCCAAGAGGCCAGGGTGGCCGGGGAGCTGTTTTTT	CASSQEARVAGELFF
few	TRBV6-6	TRBJ1-1	-	TGTGCCAGCACCCCGCGTCTGGAACAGAAGAACACTGAAGCTTTCTTT	CASTPRLEQKNTEAFF
-	TRBV24-1	TRBJ1-2	TRBD1	TGTGCCACCAGTGAGGCGCAGGGGGGCTCTGGCTACACCTTC	CATSEAQGGSGYTF
once	TRBV11-2	TRBJ2-5	TRBD2	TGTGCCAGCAGCGCCCGACTACTAGCGGGGGGCAGGACCCAGTACTTC	CASSARLLAGGRTQYF
-	TRBV11-2	TRBJ2-2	TRBD2	TGTGCCAGCAGCTTAAAAGCGGGGGGTACCGGGGAGCTGTTTTTT	CASSLKAGGTGELFF
-	TRBV19	TRBJ1-2	-	TGTGCCAGTAGTATCTCAGGAGACAAGGGGAGGTATGGCTACACCTTC	CASSISGDKGRYGYTF
-	TRBV6-5	TRBJ1-2	TRBD1	TGTGCCAGCAGCCCACGGACAGGGGGACCCTATGGCTACACCTTC	CASSPRTGGPYGYTF
-	TRBV11-2	TRBJ2-3	TRBD2	TGTGCCAGCAGCTACACAGCCGGGACTAGCGGGGTCACAGATACGCAGTATTTT	CASSYTAGTSGVTDTQYF
once	TRBV9	TRBJ2-2	-	TGTGCCAGCAGCGTAGGGGGCGCGGGAACCGGGGAGCTGTTTTTT	CASSVGGAGTGELFF
-	TRBV3-1/TRBV3-2	TRBJ1-2	TRBD1	TGTGCCAGCAGCCAGGGCCCAGGGGGATATGGCTACACCTTC	CASSQGPGGYGYTF
-	TRBV19	TRBJ1-2	TRBD1	TGTGCCAGTAGTAGACAGGGTTCAAACTATGGCTACACCTTC	CASSRQGSNYGYTF
once	TRBV11-2	TRBJ1-2	-	TGTGCCAGCAGCTTATCCGGGGGGAGGGCCTATGGCTACACCTTC	CASSLSGGRAYGYTF
once	TRBV28	TRBJ1-1	-	TGTGCCAGCAGTTTCGTACAGGGCCCCGGGGCTTTCTTT	CASSFVQGPGAFF
-	TRBV28	TRBJ1-5	-	TGTGCCAGCAGTTTCCTGTTAGAGGATAGCAATCAGCCCCAGCATTTT	CASSFLLEDSNQPQHF
-	TRBV6-2/TRBV6-3	TRBJ2-3	TRBD2	TGTGCCAGCAGTTTCGACGCCACTAGCGGGAGGAACACAGATACGCAGTATTTT	CASSFDATSGRNTDTQYF
-	TRBV6-2/TRBV6-3	TRBJ2-7	TRBD2	TGTGCCAGCAGCGAGCGGGGAGACCATTACGAGCAGTACTTC	CASSERGDHYEQYF